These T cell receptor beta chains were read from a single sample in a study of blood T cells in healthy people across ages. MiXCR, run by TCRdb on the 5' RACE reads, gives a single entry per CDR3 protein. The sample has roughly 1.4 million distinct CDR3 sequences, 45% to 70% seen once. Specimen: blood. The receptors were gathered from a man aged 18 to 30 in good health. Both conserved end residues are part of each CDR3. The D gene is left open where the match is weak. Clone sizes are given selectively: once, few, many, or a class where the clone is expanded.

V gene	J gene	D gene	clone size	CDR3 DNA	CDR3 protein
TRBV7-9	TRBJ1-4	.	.	TGTGCCAGCAGGTATAAACAGGGCGAGAAACTGTTTTTT	CASRYKQGEKLFF
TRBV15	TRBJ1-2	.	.	TGTGCCACCAGCAGCAACCCGACAGTATCTAACTATGGCTACACCTTC	CATSSNPTVSNYGYTF
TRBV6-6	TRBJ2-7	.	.	TGTGCCAGCCGGGACATCGACTCCTACAATGAGCAGTACTTC	CASRDIDSYNEQYF
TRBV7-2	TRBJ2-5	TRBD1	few	TGTGCCAGCAGCTTAAGGTTTGGTCAGGGGGCTGGGGAGACCCAGTACTTC	CASSLRFGQGAGETQYF
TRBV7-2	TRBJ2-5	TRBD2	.	TGTGCCAGCAGCATCCTAGCGGTAGAGACCCAGTACTTC	CASSILAVETQYF
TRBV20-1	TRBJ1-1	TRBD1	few	TGCAGTGCCGGAACCGGGACAGCCACTGAAGCTTTCTTT	CSAGTGTATEAFF
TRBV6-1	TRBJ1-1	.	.	TGTGCCAGCGGGTCCTTGGGACTTGAAGCTTTCTTT	CASGSLGLEAFF
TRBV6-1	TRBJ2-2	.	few	TGTGCCAGCAGTGAGAACACCGGGGAGCTGTTTTTT	CASSENTGELFF
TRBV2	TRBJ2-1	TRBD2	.	TGTGCCACCGCTAGCGGTTCCTACAATGAGCAGTTCTTC	CATASGSYNEQFF
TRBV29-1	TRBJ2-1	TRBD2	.	TGCAGCGGAGCGGGGGGGCTTGGCAATGAGCAGTTCTTC	CSGAGGLGNEQFF
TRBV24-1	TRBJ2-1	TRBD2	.	TGTGCCACCGGAAGAGGTCGGCGGGGGGATTACAATGAGCAGTTCTTC	CATGRGRRGDYNEQFF
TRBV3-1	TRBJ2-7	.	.	TGTGCCAGCAGCCAAGGGGGAGTACAGAAATACGAGCAGTACTTC	CASSQGGVQKYEQYF
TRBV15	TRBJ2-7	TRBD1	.	TGCGCCACCAGCAGAGATGGAAGACAGGGGGATGACGAGCAGTACTTC	CATSRDGRQGDDEQYF
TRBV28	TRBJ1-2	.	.	TGTGCCAGCAGTTTAGAGGGTAGGCAGAACTATGGCTACACCTTC	CASSLEGRQNYGYTF
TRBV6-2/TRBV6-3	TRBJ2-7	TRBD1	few	TGTGCCAGCAGTTACTTACAGGGGACAATCTACGAGCAGTACTTC	CASSYLQGTIYEQYF
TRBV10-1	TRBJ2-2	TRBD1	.	TGCGCCAGCAGTACCGGGACAGGGGTCGGGGAGCTGTTTTTT	CASSTGTGVGELFF
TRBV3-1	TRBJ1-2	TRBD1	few	TGTGCCAGCAGAGAGTCCGGGACAGGGAATGGCTACACCTTC	CASRESGTGNGYTF
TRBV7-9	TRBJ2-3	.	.	TGTGCCAGCAGCTTTACAGGTCTTCGCACAGATACGCAGTATTTT	CASSFTGLRTDTQYF
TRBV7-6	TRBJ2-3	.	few	TGTGCCAGCAGCTTAAAGACAGGACTTACAGATACGCAGTATTTT	CASSLKTGLTDTQYF
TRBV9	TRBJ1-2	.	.	TGTGCCAGCAGCGTAGTCGGTTTCCCTATACGTGGCTACACCTTC	CASSVVGFPIRGYTF
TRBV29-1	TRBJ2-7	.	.	TGCAGCGTTGAAACGAAGGTTCCCCACGAGCAGTACTTC	CSVETKVPHEQYF
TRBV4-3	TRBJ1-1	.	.	TGCGCCAGCAGCCTTCTAAGGCCCACTGAAGCTTTCTTT	CASSLLRPTEAFF
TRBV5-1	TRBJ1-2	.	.	TGCGCCAGCAGCTACGACTCAGACTATGGCTACACCTTC	CASSYDSDYGYTF
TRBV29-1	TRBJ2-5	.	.	TGCAGCGGATGGGACATGGGGGAGACCCAGTACTTC	CSGWDMGETQYF
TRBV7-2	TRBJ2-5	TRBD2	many	TGTGCCAGCAGCGCCGCTAGCGGGGGGACTCAGACCCAGTACTTC	CASSAASGGTQTQYF
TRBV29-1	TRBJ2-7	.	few	TGCAGCGGATTCAGGGAGGGGGCCTACGAGCAGTACTTC	CSGFREGAYEQYF
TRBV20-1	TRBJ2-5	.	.	TGCAGTGCTAACCTCCGAGGAGAGACCCAGTACTTC	CSANLRGETQYF
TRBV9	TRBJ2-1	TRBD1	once	TGTGCCAGCAGCGTAGGGGACCGGTGGACAGGCACATACAATGAGCAGTTCTTC	CASSVGDRWTGTYNEQFF
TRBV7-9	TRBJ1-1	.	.	TGTGCCAGCAGCTCGACAGAAGAGGACACTGAAGCTTTCTTT	CASSSTEEDTEAFF
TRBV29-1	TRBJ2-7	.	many	TGCAGCGTTCTGGACAGTTCCTACGAGCAGTACTTC	CSVLDSSYEQYF
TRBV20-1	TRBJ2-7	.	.	TGCAGTGCTAGCCCCCCCTCGGGGGCCTACGAGCAGTACTTC	CSASPPSGAYEQYF
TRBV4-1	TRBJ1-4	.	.	TGCGCCAGCAGCCAGGAGAGCCACAGGGTTGCTAATGAAAAACTGTTTTTT	CASSQESHRVANEKLFF
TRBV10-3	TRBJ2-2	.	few	TGTGCCATCAGTGAGTCGTCGGGGGCTCGTACCGGGGAGCTGTTTTTT	CAISESSGARTGELFF
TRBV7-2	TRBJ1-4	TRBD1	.	TGTGCCAGCAGACCTGGACAGGGGCGTGAAAAACTGTTTTTT	CASRPGQGREKLFF
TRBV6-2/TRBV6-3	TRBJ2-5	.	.	TGTGCCAGCAGCTGGGGGACAAATTTAGAAGAGACCCAGTACTTC	CASSWGTNLEETQYF
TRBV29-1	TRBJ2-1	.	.	TGCAGCGTTGTTAAGAATGAGCAGTTCTTC	CSVVKNEQFF
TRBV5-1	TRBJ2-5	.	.	TGCGCCAGCACAGGACAGAGCTCCGGCGGGACCCAGTACTTC	CASTGQSSGGTQYF
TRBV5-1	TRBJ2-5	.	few	TGCGCCAGCAGCTTCCCAGAGGGATACCAAGAGACCCAGTACTTC	CASSFPEGYQETQYF
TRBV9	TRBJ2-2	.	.	TGTGCCAGCAGCGTAGAGTGGGTCGGCGCGAACACCGGGGAGCTGTTTTTT	CASSVEWVGANTGELFF
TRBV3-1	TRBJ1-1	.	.	TGTGCCAGCAGCCAAGATATGAGGGGTTGGCCTGAAGCTTTCTTT	CASSQDMRGWPEAFF
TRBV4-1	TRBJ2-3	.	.	TGCGCCAGCAGCCAAGAGCCCACCATGAATACGCAGTATTTT	CASSQEPTMNTQYF
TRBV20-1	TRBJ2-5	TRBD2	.	TGCAGTGGGTGGCGGGGGGCGTGGGAGACCCTGTACTTC	CSGWRGAWETLYF
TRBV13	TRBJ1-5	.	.	TGTGCCAGCAGCTTATGGGGGGTAGGGCAGCCCCAGCATTTT	CASSLWGVGQPQHF
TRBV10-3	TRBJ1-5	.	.	TGTGCCATCAGTGAGTCCACCAATCAGCCCCAGCATTTT	CAISESTNQPQHF
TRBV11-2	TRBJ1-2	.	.	TGTGCCAGCAGCTCTTCATTCAAGCCACGGAGCTATGGCTACACCTTC	CASSSSFKPRSYGYTF
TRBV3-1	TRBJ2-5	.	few	TGTGCCAGCAGCCAACTCCGGGATTACCAAGAGACCCAGTACTTC	CASSQLRDYQETQYF
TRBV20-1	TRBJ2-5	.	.	TGCAGTGCCCCCGCCCAGGGGCAAGAGACCCAGTACTTC	CSAPAQGQETQYF
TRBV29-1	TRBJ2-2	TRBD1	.	TGCAGCGTTGAAATAGGACAGGGGAACACCGGGGAGCTGTTTTTT	CSVEIGQGNTGELFF
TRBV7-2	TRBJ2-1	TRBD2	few	TGTGCCAGCAGCTTAGCTAGCGGGGTTCTTTATGAGCAGTTCTTC	CASSLASGVLYEQFF
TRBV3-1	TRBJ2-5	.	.	TGTGCCAGCAGCCAAGGAAGGGGTAAGGCGGCTCAAGAGACCCAGTACTTC	CASSQGRGKAAQETQYF
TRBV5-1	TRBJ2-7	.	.	TGCGCCAGCAGCTTGGGGTGGGAGCTGAGCGAGCAGTACTTC	CASSLGWELSEQYF